These T cell receptor beta chains were read from a single sample in a study of blood T cell repertoires in COVID-19. Method: immunoSEQ multiplex PCR; TCRdb's copy keeps in-frame clones and lacks some. This sample carries 200,000 to 250,000 clones, roughly 85% of them seen once, and the ten largest clones take 4.8%. Sequencing was performed on PBMCs or T cells enriched from blood (not recorded which). The receptor source for this set is a woman aged 45-65 years who had been exposed to COVID-19. CDR3s include the opening cysteine and the closing phenylalanine or tryptophan. A D gene is named only where the DNA matches it firmly. Expanded clones are given a class, and other clones once, few, many or no size at all.

d_gene	abundance	v_gene	j_gene	CDR3aa	CDR3nt
.	.	TRBV18	TRBJ1-2	CASSPSAGRGYGYTF	TGTGCCAGCTCACCAAGTGCGGGCAGAGGATATGGCTACACCTTC
TRBD1	.	TRBV27	TRBJ1-2	CASSIRTGNYGYTF	TGTGCCAGCAGTATTCGGACAGGCAACTATGGCTACACCTTC
.	.	TRBV6-1	TRBJ1-2	CASSERTYSNYGYTF	TGTGCCAGCAGTGAGAGGACATACTCTAACTATGGCTACACCTTC
.	.	TRBV3-1/TRBV3-2	TRBJ1-3	CASSQGQGNTIYF	TGTGCCAGCAGCCAAGGGCAGGGAAACACCATATATTTT
.	.	TRBV19	TRBJ1-1	CASRPGHLNTEAFF	TGTGCCAGTAGACCCGGACACCTGAACACTGAAGCTTTCTTT
.	.	TRBV14	TRBJ1-4	CASSQATRGYEEKLFF	TGTGCCAGCAGCCAAGCGACGAGGGGGTACGAAGAAAAACTGTTTTTT
.	few	TRBV2	TRBJ1-1	CASNGARALNTEAFF	TGTGCCAGCAATGGAGCCAGGGCCCTAAACACTGAAGCTTTCTTT
.	.	TRBV7-9	TRBJ1-5	CASSHLGDQPQHF	TGTGCCAGCAGCCATTTAGGAGATCAGCCCCAGCATTTT
TRBD1	once	TRBV5-1	TRBJ1-1	CASRPGTGGNTEAFF	TGCGCCAGCAGGCCGGGGACAGGGGGAAACACTGAAGCTTTCTTT
TRBD1	.	TRBV5-1	TRBJ1-2	CASSFRQGSDGYTF	TGCGCCAGCAGCTTTAGACAGGGCAGCGATGGCTACACCTTC
TRBD2	.	TRBV19	TRBJ2-1	CASRPLAGGLNEQFF	TGTGCCAGTAGGCCCCTAGCGGGGGGCCTGAATGAGCAGTTCTTC
.	.	TRBV11-2	TRBJ2-7	CASSLEFSRGYEQYF	TGTGCCAGCAGCTTAGAATTCTCGCGAGGGTACGAGCAGTACTTC
.	.	TRBV29-1	TRBJ1-2	CSVEEREEHYGYTF	TGCAGCGTTGAAGAGAGGGAGGAACACTATGGCTACACCTTC
.	.	TRBV5-4	TRBJ1-6	CASSLGADSKNSPLHF	TGTGCCAGCAGCCTGGGAGCGGACAGTAAAAATTCACCCCTCCACTTT
.	.	TRBV9	TRBJ2-2	CASTRTPNTGELFF	TGTGCCAGCACTCGGACTCCAAACACCGGGGAGCTGTTTTTT
.	.	TRBV5-6	TRBJ1-6	CASSSIQGVTPLHF	TGTGCCAGCAGCTCGATACAGGGCGTGACACCCCTCCACTTT
.	.	TRBV12-3/TRBV12-4	TRBJ2-3	CASSLEPDTQYF	TGTGCCAGCAGTTTAGAGCCAGATACGCAGTATTTT
TRBD2	.	TRBV27	TRBJ2-3	CASSLSELANPSTDTQYF	TGTGCCAGCAGTTTATCGGAACTAGCGAACCCTAGCACAGATACGCAGTATTTT
.	.	TRBV30	TRBJ1-2	CAWSVGGGIDGYTF	TGTGCCTGGAGTGTGGGAGGGGGAATCGATGGCTACACCTTC
.	once	TRBV5-8	TRBJ2-1	CASSPLPGNEQFF	TGTGCCAGCAGCCCCCTCCCGGGGAATGAGCAGTTCTTC
TRBD1	.	TRBV28	TRBJ1-5	CASSLRGQGANQPQHF	TGTGCCAGCAGTTTACGAGGACAGGGGGCGAATCAGCCCCAGCATTTT
.	.	TRBV7-9	TRBJ2-7	CASSSDRRDSQYEQYF	TGTGCCAGCAGCTCAGACAGGCGGGACAGTCAATACGAGCAGTACTTC
.	few	TRBV7-9	TRBJ1-1	CASSFTGHEAFF	TGTGCCAGCAGCTTCACAGGACACGAAGCTTTCTTT
TRBD1	.	TRBV2	TRBJ2-7	CASSEGIGQGSSYEQYF	TGTGCCAGCAGTGAAGGGATTGGACAGGGTAGCTCCTACGAGCAGTACTTC
TRBD2	once	TRBV14	TRBJ2-3	CASSYGGDLDTQYF	TGTGCCAGCAGCTACGGGGGGGATTTAGATACGCAGTATTTT
TRBD2	.	TRBV19	TRBJ2-7	CASRGSGDEQYF	TGTGCCAGTCGGGGCAGCGGGGACGAGCAGTACTTC
.	few	TRBV7-3	TRBJ2-1	CASSQPGNEQFF	TGTGCCAGCAGCCAACCCGGGAATGAGCAGTTCTTC
TRBD1	.	TRBV19	TRBJ1-1	CASQDRLNTEAFF	TGTGCCAGTCAGGACAGGCTGAACACTGAAGCTTTCTTT
TRBD1	.	TRBV24-1	TRBJ2-5	CATSESGQGRPTQYF	TGTGCCACCAGTGAATCAGGACAGGGTCGCCCGACCCAGTACTTC
TRBD2	few	TRBV7-3	TRBJ2-5	CASSPQTSGETQYF	TGTGCCAGCAGCCCCCAGACTAGCGGGGAGACCCAGTACTTC
TRBD1	.	TRBV7-9	TRBJ2-7	CASSPGQTYEQYF	TGTGCCAGCAGCCCGGGACAGACCTACGAGCAGTACTTC
.	.	TRBV7-2	TRBJ2-7	CASSPYPLTRQGRVYEQYF	TGTGCCAGCAGCCCTTACCCTTTGACCCGACAGGGGAGGGTCTACGAGCAGTACTTC
.	few	TRBV10-3	TRBJ1-5	CAISDGDQPQHF	TGTGCCATCAGTGACGGGGATCAGCCCCAGCATTTT
TRBD1	.	TRBV11-2	TRBJ2-1	CASTVPGQGINEQFF	TGTGCCAGCACCGTTCCGGGACAGGGGATTAATGAGCAGTTCTTC
TRBD1	.	TRBV28	TRBJ1-6	CASSSTGRSPLHF	TGTGCCAGCAGTTCGACAGGGCGGTCACCCCTCCACTTT
.	few	TRBV7-2	TRBJ2-4	CASSLAIGEGAKNIQYF	TGTGCCAGCAGCTTAGCGATAGGGGAAGGGGCCAAAAACATTCAGTACTTC
TRBD1	.	TRBV4-1	TRBJ1-4	CASSPTGGRNEKLFF	TGCGCCAGCAGCCCGACAGGGGGTAGGAATGAAAAACTGTTTTTT